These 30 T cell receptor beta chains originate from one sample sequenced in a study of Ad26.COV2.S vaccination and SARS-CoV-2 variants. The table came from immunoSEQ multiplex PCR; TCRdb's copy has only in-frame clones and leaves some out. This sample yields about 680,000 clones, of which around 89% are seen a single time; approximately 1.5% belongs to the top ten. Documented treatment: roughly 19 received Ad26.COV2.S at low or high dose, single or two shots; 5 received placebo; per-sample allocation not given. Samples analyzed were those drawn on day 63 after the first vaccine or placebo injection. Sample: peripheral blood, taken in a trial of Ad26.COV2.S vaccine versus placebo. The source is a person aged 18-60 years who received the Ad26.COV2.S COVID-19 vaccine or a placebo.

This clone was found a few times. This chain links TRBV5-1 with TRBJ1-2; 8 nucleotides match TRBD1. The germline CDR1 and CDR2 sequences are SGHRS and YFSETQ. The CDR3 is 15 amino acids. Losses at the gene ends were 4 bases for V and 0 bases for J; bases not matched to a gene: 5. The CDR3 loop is CASSKTGGTNYGYTF. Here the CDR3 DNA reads TGCGCCAGCAGCAAAACAGGGGGAACTAACTATGGCTACACCTTC.

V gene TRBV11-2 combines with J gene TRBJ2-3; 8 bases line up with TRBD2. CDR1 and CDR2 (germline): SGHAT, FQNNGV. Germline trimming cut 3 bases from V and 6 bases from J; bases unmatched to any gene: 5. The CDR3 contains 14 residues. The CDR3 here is CASSLGSGDDTQYF. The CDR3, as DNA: TGTGCCAGCAGCTTGGGTAGCGGGGATGATACGCAGTATTTT.

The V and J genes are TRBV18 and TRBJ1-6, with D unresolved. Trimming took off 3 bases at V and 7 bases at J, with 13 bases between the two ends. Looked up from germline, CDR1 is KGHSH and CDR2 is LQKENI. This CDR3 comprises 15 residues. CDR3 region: CASSPTRPVNSPLHF. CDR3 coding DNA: TGTGCCAGCTCACCCACCCGACCCGTGAATTCACCCCTCCACTTT.

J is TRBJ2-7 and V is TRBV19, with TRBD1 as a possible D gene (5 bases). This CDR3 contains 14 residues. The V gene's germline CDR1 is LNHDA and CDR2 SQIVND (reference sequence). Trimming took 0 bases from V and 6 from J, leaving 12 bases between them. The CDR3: CASSIDATGGEQYF. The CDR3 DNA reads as TGTGCCAGTAGTATAGACGCAACAGGTGGCGAGCAGTACTTC.

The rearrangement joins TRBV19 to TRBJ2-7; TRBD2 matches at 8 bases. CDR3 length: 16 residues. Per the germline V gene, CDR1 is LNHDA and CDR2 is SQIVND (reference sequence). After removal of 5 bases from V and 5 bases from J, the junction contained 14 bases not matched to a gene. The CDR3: CASSPRGGPAPNEQYF. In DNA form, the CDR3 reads TGTGCCAGTAGTCCCCGGGGGGGACCTGCCCCCAACGAGCAGTACTTC.

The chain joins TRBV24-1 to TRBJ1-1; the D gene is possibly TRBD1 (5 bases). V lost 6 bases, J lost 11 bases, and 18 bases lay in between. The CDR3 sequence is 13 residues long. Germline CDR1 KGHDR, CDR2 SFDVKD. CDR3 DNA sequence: TGTGCCACCAGTCAACATGGGGGTCAAGGGGCTTTCTTT. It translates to CATSQHGGQGAFF.

For the CDR3, the DNA is TGTGCCAGCAGCGCGGCTAGCACAGATACGCAGTATTTT. Protein sequence: CASSAASTDTQYF. The V gene is TRBV7-9, the J gene TRBJ2-3; D is undetermined. This CDR3 comprises 13 residues. The V end lost 5 bases, the J end lost 0 bases, and 6 bases lay between the germline ends. The germline CDR1 and CDR2 sequences are SEHNR and FQNEAQ (reference sequence).

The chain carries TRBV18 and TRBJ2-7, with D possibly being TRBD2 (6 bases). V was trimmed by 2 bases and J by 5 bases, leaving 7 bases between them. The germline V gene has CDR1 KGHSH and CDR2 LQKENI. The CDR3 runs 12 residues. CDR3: CASSPGRHEQYF. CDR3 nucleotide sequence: TGTGCCAGCTCACCAGGGAGGCACGAGCAGTACTTC.

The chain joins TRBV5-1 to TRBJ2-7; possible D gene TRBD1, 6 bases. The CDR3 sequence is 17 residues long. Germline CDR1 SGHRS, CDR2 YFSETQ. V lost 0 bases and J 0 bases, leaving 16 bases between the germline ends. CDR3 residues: CASSLEPAGASSYEQYF. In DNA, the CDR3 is TGCGCCAGCAGCTTGGAACCCGCAGGGGCTTCCTCCTACGAGCAGTACTTC.

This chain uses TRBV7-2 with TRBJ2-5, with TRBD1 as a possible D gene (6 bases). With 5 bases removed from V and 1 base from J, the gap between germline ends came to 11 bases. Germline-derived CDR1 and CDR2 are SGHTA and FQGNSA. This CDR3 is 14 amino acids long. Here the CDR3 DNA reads TGTGCCAGCAGCCTACGACAGGCCCAAGAGACCCAGTACTTC. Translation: CASSLRQAQETQYF.

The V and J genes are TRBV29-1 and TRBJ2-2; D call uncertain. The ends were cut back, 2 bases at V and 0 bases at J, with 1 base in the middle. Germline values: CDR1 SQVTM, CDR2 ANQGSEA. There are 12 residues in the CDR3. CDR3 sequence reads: CSVEPNTGELFF. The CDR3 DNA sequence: TGCAGCGTTGAACCGAACACCGGGGAGCTGTTTTTT.

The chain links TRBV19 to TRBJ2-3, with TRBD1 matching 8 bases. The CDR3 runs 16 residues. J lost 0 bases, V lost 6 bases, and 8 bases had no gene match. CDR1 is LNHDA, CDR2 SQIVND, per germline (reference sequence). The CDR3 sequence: CASRAQTGASTDTQYF. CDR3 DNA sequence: TGTGCCAGTAGGGCCCAGACAGGGGCTAGCACAGATACGCAGTATTTT.

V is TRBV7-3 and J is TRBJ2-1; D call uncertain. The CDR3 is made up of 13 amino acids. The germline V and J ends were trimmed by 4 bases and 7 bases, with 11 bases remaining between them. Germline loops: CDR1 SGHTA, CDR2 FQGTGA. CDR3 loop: CASSSRRSNEQFF. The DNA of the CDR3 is TGTGCCAGCAGCTCCCGCCGGAGTAATGAGCAGTTCTTC. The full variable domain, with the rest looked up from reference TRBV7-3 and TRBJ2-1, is GAGVSQTPSNKVTEKGKYVELRCDPISGHTALYWYRQSLGQGPEFLIYFQGTGAADDSGLPNDRFFAVRPEGSVSTLKIQRTERGDSAVYLCASSSRRSNEQFFGPGTRLTVL.

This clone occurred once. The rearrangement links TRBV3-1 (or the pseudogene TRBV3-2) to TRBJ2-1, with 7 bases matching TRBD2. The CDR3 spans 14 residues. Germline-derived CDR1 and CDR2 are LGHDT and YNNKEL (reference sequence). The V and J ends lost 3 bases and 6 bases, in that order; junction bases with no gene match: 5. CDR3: CASSQSGALNEQFF. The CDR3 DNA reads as TGTGCCAGCAGCCAGAGCGGGGCCCTCAATGAGCAGTTCTTC.

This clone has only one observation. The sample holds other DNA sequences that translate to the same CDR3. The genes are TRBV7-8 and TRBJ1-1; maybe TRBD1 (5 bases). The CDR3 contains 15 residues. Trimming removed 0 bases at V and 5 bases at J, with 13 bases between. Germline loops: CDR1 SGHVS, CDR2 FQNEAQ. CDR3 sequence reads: CASSLARGLGTEAFF. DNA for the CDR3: TGTGCCAGCAGCTTAGCGCGGGGCTTGGGGACTGAAGCTTTCTTT.

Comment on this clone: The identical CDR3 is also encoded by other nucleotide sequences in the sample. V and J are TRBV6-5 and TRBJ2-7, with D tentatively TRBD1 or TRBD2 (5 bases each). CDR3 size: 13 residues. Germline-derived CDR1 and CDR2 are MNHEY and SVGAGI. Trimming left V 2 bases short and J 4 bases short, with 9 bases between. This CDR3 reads CASSYRDGYEQYF. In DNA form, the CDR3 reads TGTGCCAGCAGTTACCGGGACGGATACGAGCAGTACTTC.

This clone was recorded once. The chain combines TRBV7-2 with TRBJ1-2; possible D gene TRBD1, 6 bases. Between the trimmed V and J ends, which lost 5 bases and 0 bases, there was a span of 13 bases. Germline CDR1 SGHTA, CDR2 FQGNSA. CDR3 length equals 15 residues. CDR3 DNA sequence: TGTGCCAGCAGCGACCCGGACAGAGCTAACTATGGCTACACCTTC. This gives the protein CASSDPDRANYGYTF. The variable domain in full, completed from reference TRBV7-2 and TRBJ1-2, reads GAGVSQSPSNKVTEKGKDVELRCDPISGHTALYWYRQSLGQGLEFLIYFQGNSAPDKSGLPSDRFSAERTGGSVSTLTIQRTQQEDSAVYLCASSDPDRANYGYTFGSGTRLTVV.

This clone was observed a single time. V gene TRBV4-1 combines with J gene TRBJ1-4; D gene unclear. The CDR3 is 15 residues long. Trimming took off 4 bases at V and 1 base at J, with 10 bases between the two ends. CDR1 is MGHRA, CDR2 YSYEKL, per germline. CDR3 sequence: CASSRETLTNEKLFF. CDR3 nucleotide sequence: TGCGCCAGCAGCCGAGAAACCTTAACTAATGAAAAACTGTTTTTT.

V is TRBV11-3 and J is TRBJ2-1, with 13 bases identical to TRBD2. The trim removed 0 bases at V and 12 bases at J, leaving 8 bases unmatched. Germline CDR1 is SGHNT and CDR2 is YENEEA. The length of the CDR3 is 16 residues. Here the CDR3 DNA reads TGTGCCAGCAGCTTAGATCGGACGGGACTAGCGGGGAGGCAGTTCTTC. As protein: CASSLDRTGLAGRQFF.

CDR3 loop: CASSLGTALNTEAFF. CDR3 coding DNA: TGTGCCAGCAGCTTAGGGACGGCATTGAACACTGAAGCTTTCTTT. This chain uses TRBV7-2 with TRBJ1-1; D is undetermined. The CDR3 spans 15 residues. V gave up 1 base and J gave up 0 bases, with 9 bases separating them. Germline CDR1 reads SGHTA; CDR2 reads FQGNSA.

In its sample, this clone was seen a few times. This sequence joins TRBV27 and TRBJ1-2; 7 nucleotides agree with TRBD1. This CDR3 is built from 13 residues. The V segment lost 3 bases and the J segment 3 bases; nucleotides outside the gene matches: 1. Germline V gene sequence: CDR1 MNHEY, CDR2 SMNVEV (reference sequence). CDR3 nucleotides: TGTGCCAGCAGTTTCGGACAGGACTATGGCTACACCTTC. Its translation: CASSFGQDYGYTF.

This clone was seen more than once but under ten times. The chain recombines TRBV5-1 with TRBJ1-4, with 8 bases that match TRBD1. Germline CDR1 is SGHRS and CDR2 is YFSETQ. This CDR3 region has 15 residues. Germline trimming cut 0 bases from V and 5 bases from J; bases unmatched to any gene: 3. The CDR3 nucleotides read TGCGCCAGCAGCTTGGTGACAGGGGAAAATGAAAAACTGTTTTTT. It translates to CASSLVTGENEKLFF.

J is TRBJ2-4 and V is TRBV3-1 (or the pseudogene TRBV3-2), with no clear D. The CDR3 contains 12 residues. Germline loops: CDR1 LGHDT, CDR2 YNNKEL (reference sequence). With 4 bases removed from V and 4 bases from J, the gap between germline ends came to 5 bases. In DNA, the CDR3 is TGTGCCAGCAGCCCTTATAAAAACATTCAGTACTTC. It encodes CASSPYKNIQYF.

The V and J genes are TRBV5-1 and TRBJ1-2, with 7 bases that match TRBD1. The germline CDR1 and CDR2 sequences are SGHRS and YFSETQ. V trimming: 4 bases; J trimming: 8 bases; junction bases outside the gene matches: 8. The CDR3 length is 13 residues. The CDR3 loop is CASSPPGGWGYTF. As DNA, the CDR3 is TGCGCCAGCAGCCCTCCAGGGGGATGGGGCTACACCTTC.

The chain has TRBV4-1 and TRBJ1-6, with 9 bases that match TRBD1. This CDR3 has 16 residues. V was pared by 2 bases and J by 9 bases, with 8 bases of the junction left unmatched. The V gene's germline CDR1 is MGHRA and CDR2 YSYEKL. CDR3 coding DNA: TGCGCCAGCAGCCAAACCCCGACAGGGGGAGCTTCACCCCTCCACTTT. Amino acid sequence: CASSQTPTGGASPLHF.

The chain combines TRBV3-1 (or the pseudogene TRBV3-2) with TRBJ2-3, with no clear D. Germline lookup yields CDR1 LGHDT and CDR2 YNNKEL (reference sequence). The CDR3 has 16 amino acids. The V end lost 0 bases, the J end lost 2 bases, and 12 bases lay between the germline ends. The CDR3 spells CASSQDHRAPTDTQYF. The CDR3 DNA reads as TGTGCCAGCAGCCAAGATCATCGGGCCCCCACAGATACGCAGTATTTT.

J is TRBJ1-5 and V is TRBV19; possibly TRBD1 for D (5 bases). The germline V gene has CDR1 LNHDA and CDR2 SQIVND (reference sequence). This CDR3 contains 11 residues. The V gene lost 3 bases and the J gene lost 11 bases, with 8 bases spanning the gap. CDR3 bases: TGTGCCAGTAGTATCGAACAGGCCCAGCATTTT. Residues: CASSIEQAQHF.

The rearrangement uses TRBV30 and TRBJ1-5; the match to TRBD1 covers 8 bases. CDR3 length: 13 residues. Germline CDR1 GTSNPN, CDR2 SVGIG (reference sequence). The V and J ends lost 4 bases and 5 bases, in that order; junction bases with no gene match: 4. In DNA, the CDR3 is TGTGCCTGGAAGGACAGGGCGGATCAGCCCCAGCATTTT. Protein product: CAWKDRADQPQHF.

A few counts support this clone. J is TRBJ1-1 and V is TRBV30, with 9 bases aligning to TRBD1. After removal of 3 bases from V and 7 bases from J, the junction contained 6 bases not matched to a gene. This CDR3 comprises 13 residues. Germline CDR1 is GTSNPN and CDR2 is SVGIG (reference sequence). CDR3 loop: CAWRGQGSSEAFF. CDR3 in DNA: TGTGCCTGGAGGGGACAGGGATCCAGTGAAGCTTTCTTT.

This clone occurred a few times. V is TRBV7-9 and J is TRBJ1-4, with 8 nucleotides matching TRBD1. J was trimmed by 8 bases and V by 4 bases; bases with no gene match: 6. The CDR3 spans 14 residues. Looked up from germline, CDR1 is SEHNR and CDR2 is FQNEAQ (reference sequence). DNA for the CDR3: TGTGCCAGCAGCTCTCAGGGGGCGCAAGAAAAACTGTTTTTT. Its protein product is CASSSQGAQEKLFF.